This entry concerns a single T cell receptor (beta chain). This sample's RNA came from whole unsorted tissue. The data derive from a study of tumor and adjacent non-tumor tissue in lung cancer. V lost 1 base and J 8 bases, leaving 14 bases between the germline ends. The CDR3 totals 14 residues. Germline CDR1 MNHNS, CDR2 SASEGT. TCRbeta libraries were built with three rounds of nested PCR, modified from ARM-PCR. MiXCR, run by TCRdb on the multiplex PCR reads, gives a single entry per CDR3 protein. Seen here are 200,000 to 250,000 distinct CDR3 sequences, about 76% observed once, and the top ten hold almost 25%.

The sequence was obtained from a man in his sixties with non-small cell lung cancer. The chain joins TRBV6-1 to TRBJ2-5; D unresolved. The sample comprised lung tumor tissue. The CDR3 nucleotides are TGTGCCAGCAGTGAAGATTGGGCGGATAATACCCAGTACTTC. This translates into CASSEDWADNTQYF.